This passage covers 23 T cell receptor beta chains from one sample sequenced in a study of graft-versus-host responses after intestinal transplantation. Libraries were prepared by immunoSEQ multiplex PCR; TCRdb keeps only in-frame clonotypes and omits some of them. In the table there are some 110,000 clones, about 90% of which are singletons. Their recognized antigens are unknown. The specimen comprised unstimulated CD4+ T cells sorted from spleen or lymph node cells, sampled before intestinal transplant. Every receptor here comes from a human donor who received an intestinal transplant.

The chain employs TRBV6-1 and TRBJ1-1; D gene ambiguous. The CDR3 length is 13 residues. CDR1 is MNHNS and CDR2 is SASEGT in the germline V gene. Trimming cost V 5 bases and J 4 bases, with 11 bases left between them. The CDR3 is CASSSQHITEAFF. The DNA for the CDR3 is TGTGCCAGCAGTAGCCAGCATATCACTGAAGCTTTCTTT.

Concerning this clone: The sample holds other DNA sequences that translate to the same CDR3. V gene TRBV18 combines with J gene TRBJ2-1; D may be TRBD2 (5 bases). Germline CDR1 reads KGHSH; CDR2 reads LQKENI. The ends were cut back, 2 bases at V and 3 bases at J, with 11 bases in the middle. This CDR3 has 15 amino acids. The CDR3 loop is CASSPVRTDYNEQFF. DNA for the CDR3: TGTGCCAGCTCACCAGTCCGGACTGACTACAATGAGCAGTTCTTC. Variable domain in full (rest from reference TRBV18 and TRBJ2-1): NAGVMQNPRHLVRRRGQEARLRCSPMKGHSHVYWYRQLPEEGLKFMVYLQKENIIDESGMPKERFSAEFPKEGPSILRIQQVVRGDSAAYFCASSPVRTDYNEQFFGPGTRLTVL.

The genes are TRBV10-3 and TRBJ2-7, with TRBD2 matching 8 bases. With V trimmed by 8 bases and J by 0 bases, 9 bases remained unmatched. The CDR3 runs 15 residues. The V gene's germline CDR1 is ENHRY and CDR2 SYGVKD. CDR3 sequence: CAIRRTSGDSYEQYF. Written as DNA, the CDR3 is TGTGCCATCCGAAGAACTAGCGGTGACTCCTACGAGCAGTACTTC.

The V and J genes are TRBV11-3 and TRBJ2-7; D may be TRBD1 or TRBD2 (5 bases each). There are 15 residues in the CDR3. CDR1 and CDR2 from the germline V gene are SGHNT and YENEEA. V was trimmed by 3 bases and J by 2 bases, leaving 14 bases between them. The DNA for the CDR3 is TGTGCCAGCAGCTTGGGGACGGAGGACACCTACGAGCAGTACTTC. Amino acids: CASSLGTEDTYEQYF.

This chain connects TRBV5-1 to TRBJ2-3; 7 bases map to TRBD2. Germline V CDR1 and CDR2: SGHRS, YFSETQ. Trimming cost V 2 bases and J 1 base; bases outside gene matches: 4. The CDR3 sequence is 15 residues long. The CDR3 nucleotides read TGCGCCAGCAGCTTTGTAGCGGGCGGCACAGATACGCAGTATTTT. This sequence encodes CASSFVAGGTDTQYF.

V usage is TRBV5-6 and J usage is TRBJ2-3; the match to TRBD2 covers 8 bases. This CDR3 region has 16 residues. Germline V gene sequence: CDR1 SGHDT, CDR2 YYEEEE. The V and J ends lost 4 bases and 7 bases, in that order; junction bases with no gene match: 14. CDR3 region: CASSQRLAPTGNTQYF. The CDR3 region has the DNA TGTGCCAGCAGCCAAAGACTAGCGCCGACGGGGAATACGCAGTATTTT.

This rearrangement joins TRBV27 to TRBJ2-3; the D is unclear. There are 13 residues in the CDR3. Trimming cost V 4 bases and J 4 bases, with 9 bases left between them. Looked up from germline, CDR1 is MNHEY and CDR2 is SMNVEV (reference sequence). The CDR3 loop is CASSWKRSDTQYF. DNA for the CDR3: TGTGCCAGCAGTTGGAAAAGGTCAGATACGCAGTATTTT.

This chain uses TRBV6-5 with TRBJ2-2; D might be TRBD1 (6 bases). The germline gives CDR1 MNHEY, CDR2 SVGAGI. V was trimmed by 0 bases and J by 5 bases, leaving 13 bases between them. The CDR3 length is 16 residues. The CDR3 sequence: CASSYSLTRGTGELFF. CDR3 nucleotide sequence: TGTGCCAGCAGTTACTCCCTTACCAGGGGTACCGGGGAGCTGTTTTTT.

The chain couples TRBV18 to TRBJ2-7, with 7 bases fitting TRBD2. J lost 1 base, V lost 5 bases, and 2 bases had no gene match. CDR1 and CDR2 (germline): KGHSH, LQKENI. This CDR3 contains 13 residues. CDR3 DNA sequence: TGTGCCAGCTCAGACGGGGGGTCCTACGAGCAGTACTTC. Protein: CASSDGGSYEQYF. Looking up the rest from reference TRBV18 and TRBJ2-7 gives the full variable domain: NAGVMQNPRHLVRRRGQEARLRCSPMKGHSHVYWYRQLPEEGLKFMVYLQKENIIDESGMPKERFSAEFPKEGPSILRIQQVVRGDSAAYFCASSDGGSYEQYFGPGTRLTVT.

This chain joins TRBV2 and TRBJ1-2, with 9 positions matching TRBD1. This CDR3 has 15 residues. Germline CDR1 is SNHLY and CDR2 is FYNNEI. J was trimmed by 5 bases and V by 4 bases; bases with no gene match: 8. The DNA for the CDR3 is TGTGCCAGCAGTGGGGACAGGGTCAAGGGGTATGGCTACACCTTC. Translated: CASSGDRVKGYGYTF. Combining the CDR3 with reference TRBV2 and TRBJ1-2 gives the whole variable domain EPEVTQTPSHQVTQMGQEVILRCVPISNHLYFYWYRQILGQKVEFLVSFYNNEISEKSEIFDDQFSVERPDGSNFTLKIRSTKLEDSAMYFCASSGDRVKGYGYTFGSGTRLTVV.

V is TRBV7-2 and J is TRBJ1-3; 7 nucleotides agree with TRBD1. Germline trimming cut 4 bases from V and 0 bases from J; bases unmatched to any gene: 6. Germline lookup yields CDR1 SGHTA and CDR2 FQGNSA. This CDR3 has 16 residues. The CDR3 protein is CASSWTGGFSGNTIYF. CDR3 bases: TGTGCCAGCAGCTGGACAGGAGGGTTCTCTGGAAACACCATATATTTT.

The rearrangement links TRBV4-1 to TRBJ1-1, with D possibly being TRBD1 (5 bases). The CDR3 totals 16 residues. CDR1 MGHRA and CDR2 YSYEKL come from the germline V gene. V was trimmed by 6 bases and J by 2 bases, leaving 19 bases between them. The CDR3 coding sequence is TGCGCCAGCAGTCTCTCCCCGAGCAGGGCCAACACTGAAGCTTTCTTT. Its translation is CASSLSPSRANTEAFF.

V usage is TRBV7-9 and J usage is TRBJ2-7; D is uncertain. The CDR3 extends over 14 amino acids. V was trimmed by 1 base and J by 0 bases, leaving 7 bases between them. Germline V gene lookup returns CDR1 SEHNR and CDR2 FQNEAQ (reference sequence). The CDR3 is CASSLVGSSYEQYF. In DNA, the CDR3 is TGTGCCAGCAGCTTAGTCGGCAGCTCCTACGAGCAGTACTTC. The full variable domain, in which reference TRBV7-9 and TRBJ2-7 provide the parts outside the CDR3, is DTGVSQNPRHKITKRGQNVTFRCDPISEHNRLYWYRQTLGQGPEFLTYFQNEAQLEKSRLLSDRFSAERPKGSFSTLEIQRTEQGDSAMYLCASSLVGSSYEQYFGPGTRLTVT.

This clone was detected only once. The chain is built from TRBV5-4 and TRBJ2-1; 7 bases agree with TRBD2. CDR1 and CDR2 (germline): SGHNT, YYREEE (reference sequence). The CDR3 is made up of 15 amino acids. V shed 0 bases and J 3 bases; nucleotides not matched to a gene: 3. The CDR3 DNA follows: TGTGCCAGCAGCTTGGCTAGCGGAGGCTACAATGAGCAGTTCTTC. Translated, it gives CASSLASGGYNEQFF. The full variable domain, its missing parts supplied by reference TRBV5-4 and TRBJ2-1, is ETGVTQSPTHLIKTRGQQVTLRCSSQSGHNTVSWYQQALGQGPQFIFQYYREEENGRGNFPPRFSGLQFPNYSSELNVNALELDDSALYLCASSLASGGYNEQFFGPGTRLTVL.

J is TRBJ2-3 and V is TRBV12-5, with 8 bases that match TRBD2. There are 16 residues in the CDR3. Trimming cost V 2 bases and J 2 bases; bases outside gene matches: 6. Germline values: CDR1 LGHNT, CDR2 FRNRAP. The chain's CDR3 is CASGLTLAGLTDTQYF. CDR3 nucleotide sequence: TGTGCTAGTGGTTTGACCTTAGCGGGGCTCACAGATACGCAGTATTTT.

J is TRBJ2-7 and V is TRBV1. TRBV1 is a known pseudogene. The CDR3 runs to 19 residues. This CDR3 is CTSSQKASSVGSVHYEQYF. As DNA, the CDR3 is TGCACCAGCAGCCAAAAAGCCTCCTCTGTTGGAAGTGTTCACTACGAGCAGTACTTC.

V and J are TRBV5-1 and TRBJ2-3, with TRBD1 matching over 7 bases. J lost 0 bases, V lost 3 bases, and 7 bases had no gene match. This CDR3 spans 16 amino acids. Germline lookup yields CDR1 SGHRS and CDR2 YFSETQ. The CDR3 protein is CASSSGQRPSTDTQYF. The CDR3 DNA is TGCGCCAGCAGCTCGGGACAGCGGCCTAGCACAGATACGCAGTATTTT.

As for this clone: In the same sample, other DNA sequences code for this CDR3. The rearrangement links TRBV7-9 to TRBJ2-2, with TRBD2 matching 7 bases. The CDR3 contains 15 residues. V shed 5 bases, J shed 3 bases, and the junction held 6 bases outside the gene matches. The germline V gene encodes CDR1 SEHNR and CDR2 FQNEAQ (reference sequence). The CDR3: CASSLGAGDTGELFF. In DNA, the CDR3 is TGTGCCAGCAGCCTAGGGGCGGGGGACACCGGGGAGCTGTTTTTT. Together with reference TRBV7-9 and TRBJ2-2, the CDR3 gives the full variable domain: DTGVSQNPRHKITKRGQNVTFRCDPISEHNRLYWYRQTLGQGPEFLTYFQNEAQLEKSRLLSDRFSAERPKGSFSTLEIQRTEQGDSAMYLCASSLGAGDTGELFFGEGSRLTVL.

The chain recombines TRBV18 with TRBJ2-5; D is undetermined. The ends were cut back, 0 bases at V and 1 base at J, with 9 bases in the middle. This CDR3 region has 15 residues. The germline gives CDR1 KGHSH, CDR2 LQKENI. CDR3 protein: CASSPPSGPQETQYF. The CDR3 DNA sequence: TGTGCCAGCTCACCACCTTCTGGCCCCCAAGAGACCCAGTACTTC. Filled out from reference TRBV18 and TRBJ2-5, the complete variable domain reads NAGVMQNPRHLVRRRGQEARLRCSPMKGHSHVYWYRQLPEEGLKFMVYLQKENIIDESGMPKERFSAEFPKEGPSILRIQQVVRGDSAAYFCASSPPSGPQETQYFGPGTRLLVL.

In this sample, this clone turned up once. The J gene is TRBJ2-7, the V gene TRBV7-9; 7 nucleotides line up with TRBD2. Trimming at V came to 0 bases and at J to 3 bases, leaving 5 bases not matched to a gene. Germline lookup yields CDR1 SEHNR and CDR2 FQNEAQ (reference sequence). The CDR3 covers 15 residues. The CDR3 region is CASSLAGEGYYEQYF. DNA for the CDR3: TGTGCCAGCAGCTTAGCAGGGGAGGGGTACTACGAGCAGTACTTC.

This clone showed up just once. The rearrangement uses TRBV19 and TRBJ2-1, with 8 bases matching TRBD1. Germline CDR1 LNHDA, CDR2 SQIVND (reference sequence). After removal of 6 bases from V and 1 base from J, the junction contained 11 bases not matched to a gene. This CDR3 comprises 17 residues. CDR3 in amino acids: CASSGGDRGPSYNEQFF. The CDR3 coding sequence is TGTGCCAGTAGCGGAGGAGACAGGGGTCCGTCCTACAATGAGCAGTTCTTC. Full variable domain (rest looked up from reference TRBV19 and TRBJ2-1): DGGITQSPKYLFRKEGQNVTLSCEQNLNHDAMYWYRQDPGQGLRLIYYSQIVNDFQKGDIAEGYSVSREKKESFPLTVTSAQKNPTAFYLCASSGGDRGPSYNEQFFGPGTRLTVL.

J is TRBJ2-5 and V is TRBV2, with D uncertain. Germline V gene data show CDR1 as SNHLY and CDR2 as FYNNEI. V dropped 2 bases and J dropped 3 bases, with 13 bases sitting between them. This CDR3 has 15 residues. CDR3 sequence: CASSESSWVKETQYF. The CDR3 DNA reads TGTGCCAGCAGTGAAAGTTCCTGGGTAAAAGAGACCCAGTACTTC.

The gene calls are TRBV19 and TRBJ2-7; the match to TRBD2 covers 14 bases. The J segment lost 3 bases and the V segment lost 5 bases, leaving 3 bases of the junction unmatched. Germline V gives CDR1 LNHDA, CDR2 SQIVND (reference sequence). The CDR3 length is 15 residues. CDR3 nucleotides: TGTGCCAGTAGTGCCGGGACTAGCGGGAGCTACGAGCAGTACTTC. It codes for CASSAGTSGSYEQYF. The whole variable domain, filled in from reference TRBV19 and TRBJ2-7, reads DGGITQSPKYLFRKEGQNVTLSCEQNLNHDAMYWYRQDPGQGLRLIYYSQIVNDFQKGDIAEGYSVSREKKESFPLTVTSAQKNPTAFYLCASSAGTSGSYEQYFGPGTRLTVT.